This entry lists 11 T cell receptor beta chains sequenced from one sample in a study of tumor-infiltrating lymphocytes in localized non-small cell lung cancer. The table came from immunoSEQ multiplex PCR; TCRdb's copy has only in-frame clones and leaves some out. In the table there are 12,000 or so clones, 80% of which are singletons. The sample comprised lung tumor tissue. The receptors shown here come from a human donor with non-small cell lung cancer.

The chain joins TRBV7-9 to TRBJ1-3, with a possible D match to TRBD1 (6 bases). The V end was cut by 1 base, the J end by 2 bases, with 12 bases between. CDR3 size: 16 residues. Germline CDR1 is SEHNR and CDR2 is FQNEAQ (reference sequence). This CDR3 is CASSLVPNRAGNTIYF. DNA of the CDR3: TGTGCCAGCAGCTTAGTCCCTAACAGGGCTGGAAACACCATATATTTT.

This chain joins TRBV11-2 and TRBJ1-6; TRBD1 agrees at 9 bases. J lost 0 bases, V lost 7 bases, and 13 bases had no gene match. The V gene's germline CDR1 is SGHAT and CDR2 FQNNGV. The CDR3 spans 19 residues. The CDR3 loop reads CASTVWTGVISSYNSPLHF. The CDR3 region has the DNA TGTGCCAGCACCGTTTGGACAGGGGTTATAAGCTCCTATAATTCACCCCTCCACTTT.

V usage is TRBV6-5 and J usage is TRBJ1-2, with 11 bases that match TRBD1. The junction had 9 bases not matched to a gene; V was cut back by 5 bases and J by 13 bases. The CDR3 is 13 residues long. Germline V lookup: CDR1 MNHEY, CDR2 SVGAGI. The CDR3 sequence is CASSPPGQGACTF. The CDR3 nucleotides are TGTGCCAGCAGTCCCCCTGGACAGGGGGCTTGCACCTTC.

The chain employs TRBV5-3 and TRBJ1-5, with TRBD1 identical over 7 bases. TRBV5-3 belongs to the ORF category, with a function that is uncertain. V trimming: 3 bases; J trimming: 3 bases; junction bases outside the gene matches: 3. CDR3 length: 14 residues. The CDR3, as DNA: TGTGCCAGAAGCTCCGGGACAGTCAATCAGCCCCAGCATTTT. As protein: CARSSGTVNQPQHF.

The chain uses TRBV6-5 and TRBJ1-1; D is unresolved. The CDR3 contains 16 residues. Trimming took off 2 bases at V and 4 bases at J, with 17 bases between the two ends. Looked up from germline, CDR1 is MNHEY and CDR2 is SVGAGI. For the CDR3, the DNA is TGTGCCAGCAGTTACATAGGCGGTCAAGGACGCACTGAAGCTTTCTTT. This translates into CASSYIGGQGRTEAFF.

The chain uses TRBV5-1 and TRBJ2-1; D perhaps matches TRBD2 (6 bases). V was trimmed by 0 bases and J by 4 bases, leaving 11 bases between them. Germline CDR1 and CDR2: SGHRS and YFSETQ. The CDR3 has 15 residues. This CDR3 reads CASSLELAAYNEQFF. The DNA of the CDR3 is TGCGCCAGCAGCTTGGAGTTAGCGGCTTACAATGAGCAGTTCTTC.

This clone is a singleton in its sample. The junction does not match germline at one end; this may be a read error. The chain couples TRBV27 to TRBJ1-4; unclear D gene. The CDR3 totals 16 residues. The germline CDR1 and CDR2 sequences are MNHEY and SMNVEV (reference sequence). Written as DNA, the CDR3 is TGTGCCAGCAGTTTACGCCCACAGACAACTAGTGAAAAACTGTTTTTT. Its translation is CASSLRPQTTSEKLFF.

The V gene is TRBV29-1, the J gene TRBJ1-1; D possibly corresponds to TRBD1 (5 bases). The germline V and J ends were trimmed by 7 bases and 3 bases, with 18 bases remaining between them. This CDR3 comprises 14 residues. Per the germline V gene, CDR1 is SQVTM and CDR2 is ANQGSEA. Written as DNA, the CDR3 is TGCAGCGCTAGCCCCCAGGGTCGGTACACTGAAGCTTTCTTT. Protein product: CSASPQGRYTEAFF.

The chain has TRBV30 and TRBJ1-4; D perhaps matches TRBD1 (6 bases). V lost 5 bases, J lost 7 bases, and 14 bases lay in between. The CDR3 is 13 residues long. CDR1 is GTSNPN and CDR2 is SVGIG in the germline V gene (reference sequence). The chain's CDR3 is CAWQSTGGEKLFF. DNA for the CDR3: TGTGCCTGGCAATCGACAGGCGGTGAAAAACTGTTTTTT.

The chain combines TRBV30 with TRBJ1-4; D remains ambiguous. The CDR3 consists of 13 residues. Trimming removed 0 bases from V and 8 bases from J, with 10 bases in between. Looked up from germline, CDR1 is GTSNPN and CDR2 is SVGIG (reference sequence). This CDR3 is CAWSVELREKLFF. The CDR3 bases are TGTGCCTGGAGTGTAGAGTTACGGGAAAAACTGTTTTTT. The full variable domain, in which reference TRBV30 and TRBJ1-4 provide the parts outside the CDR3, is SQTIHQWPATLVQPVGSPLSLECTVEGTSNPNLYWYRQAAGRGLQLLFYSVGIGQISSEVPQNLSASRPQDRQFILSSKKLLLSDSGFYLCAWSVELREKLFFGSGTQLSVL.

V gene TRBV19 combines with J gene TRBJ1-1, with D unclear. V lost 4 bases to trimming and J lost 6 bases, with 18 bases between them. Looked up from germline, CDR1 is LNHDA and CDR2 is SQIVND (reference sequence). The CDR3 totals 15 residues. CDR3 protein: CASSKFGYRDAEAFF. The CDR3 coding sequence is TGTGCCAGTAGTAAATTCGGGTACCGAGACGCTGAAGCTTTCTTT. Full variable domain (missing parts from reference TRBV19 and TRBJ1-1): DGGITQSPKYLFRKEGQNVTLSCEQNLNHDAMYWYRQDPGQGLRLIYYSQIVNDFQKGDIAEGYSVSREKKESFPLTVTSAQKNPTAFYLCASSKFGYRDAEAFFGQGTRLTVV.